The sequence of this T cell receptor (beta chain) was determined in a study of cytomegalovirus exposure and HLA in healthy donors. The PCR ran on 60 Vbeta and 13 Jbeta primers. The data were produced by immunoSEQ multiplex PCR, yet TCRdb's version contains in-frame clones alone and is incomplete. The sample holds over 80,000 clones, 75% to 80% seen once. The germline V gene has CDR1 MGHRA and CDR2 YSYEKL. The length of the CDR3 is 18 residues. The V gene end was trimmed by 7 bases and the J gene end by 4 bases; junction bases not matched to a gene: 12. The TCR comes from a female donor in good health and CMV-seronegative. The chain joins TRBV4-1 to TRBJ2-6, with 11 bases identical to TRBD1. The specimen was PBMCs. The CDR3 nucleotides read TGCGCCAGCAACCCGTTTGGACAGGGGGCAATCGGGGCCAACGTCCTGACTTTC. Translating it yields CASNPFGQGAIGANVLTF.